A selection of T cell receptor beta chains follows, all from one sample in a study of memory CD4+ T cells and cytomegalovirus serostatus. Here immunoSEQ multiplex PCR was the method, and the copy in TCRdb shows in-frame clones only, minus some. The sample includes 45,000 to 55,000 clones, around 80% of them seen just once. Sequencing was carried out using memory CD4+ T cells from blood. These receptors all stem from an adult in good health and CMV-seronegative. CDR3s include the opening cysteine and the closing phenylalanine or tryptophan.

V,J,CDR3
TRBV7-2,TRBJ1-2,CASSPSQGARTNYGYTF
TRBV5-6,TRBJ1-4,CASSSSRDRGHEKLFF
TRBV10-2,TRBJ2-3,CASSEWQATDTQYF
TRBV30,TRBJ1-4,CAWTGTNEKLFF
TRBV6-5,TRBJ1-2,CATKQGSPNYGYTF
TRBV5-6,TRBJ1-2,CASSLGQGRGGYTF
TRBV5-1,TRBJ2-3,CASSPTVPTDTQYF
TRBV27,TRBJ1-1,CASSLSARVGATEAFF
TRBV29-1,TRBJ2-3,CSVVEMAGRTDTQYF
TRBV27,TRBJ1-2,CASSRTSEGGAYGYTF
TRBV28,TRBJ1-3,CASSLSVSGNTIYF
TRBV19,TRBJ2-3,CASRAGTSGSRTDTQYF
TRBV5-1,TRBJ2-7,CASSSRSTYEQYF
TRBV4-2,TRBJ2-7,CASSQDKGRVYEQYF
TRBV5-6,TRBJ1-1,CASSLRPGRTEAFF
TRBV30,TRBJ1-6,CAWSFRDSYNSPLHF
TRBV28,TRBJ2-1,CASRKSPGGYNEQFF
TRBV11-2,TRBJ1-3,CASSLGGAAGNTIYF
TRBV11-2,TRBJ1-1,CASSAGRDMNTEAFF
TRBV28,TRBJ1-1,CASSTGQVAAFF
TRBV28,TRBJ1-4,CASSLLGEQNEKLFF
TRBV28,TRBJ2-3,CASSDGGAGGLQTQYF
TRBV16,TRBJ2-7,CASSQHGVGSYEQYF
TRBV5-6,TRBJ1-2,CASSSRGNYGYTF
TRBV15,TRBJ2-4,CATSRPGLGENIQYF
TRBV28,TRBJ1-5,CASSLLGARGNQPQHF
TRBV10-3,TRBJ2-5,CAIKDNQETQYF
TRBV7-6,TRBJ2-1,CASSGTTGSYNEQFF
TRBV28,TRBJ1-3,CASSLGQTSGNTIYF
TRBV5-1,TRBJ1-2,CASSSTGSDYGYTF
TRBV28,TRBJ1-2,CASSLPTGGAVYGYTF
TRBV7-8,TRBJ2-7,CASSQTGFEQYF
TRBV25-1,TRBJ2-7,CATLGLGQTSYEQYF
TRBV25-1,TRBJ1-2,CASSPSSGQGGYGYTF
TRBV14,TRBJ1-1,CASSQWTGAPTEAFF
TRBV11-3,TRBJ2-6,CASSLGGSGANVLTF
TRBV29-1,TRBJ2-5,CSTRPQETQYF
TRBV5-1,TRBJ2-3,CASSLAGGTLLTTDTQYF